The table lists the clone carrying this TCR beta chain with many counts. Its specificity is unknown. The CDR3 end is not reached by the read, which stops 3 residues before it; the germline J gene fills it in. Donors gave roughly 5 to 8 ml heparinized peripheral whole blood. The data were obtained in a study of T cell clonality in common variable immunodeficiency. Study results and limitations: Common variable immunodeficiency TCR beta sequences reportedly had fewer deletions and N-nucleotide insertions.

The CDR3 has 15 amino acids. Germline V gene lookup returns CDR1 LNHDA and CDR2 SQIVND (reference sequence). The V and J ends lost 3 bases and 4 bases, in that order; junction bases with no gene match: 4. Some clones are missing from TCRdb's copy, which holds only in-frame ones; the method was immunoSEQ multiplex PCR. This sample comprises tens of thousands of clones, none seen once only. The clonotype was recovered from a person aged 18 to 69 in good health. Sequences were obtained from peripheral blood mononuclear cells. The rearrangement uses TRBV19 and TRBJ2-2, with 8 bases that match TRBD1. The part of the CDR3 DNA that was read is TGTGCCAGTAGTATGACAGGGGCGGGCACCGGGGAG. This sequence encodes CASSMTGAGTGE. The CDR3, in full, reads CASSMTGAGTGELFF.